Each of the 27 T cell receptor beta chains below was sequenced from the same sample in a study of neurological immune-mediated disorders. TCRdb passed the 5' RACE reads through MiXCR, listing each CDR3 protein once. The sample holds 50,000 or so distinct CDR3 sequences, around 4% seen once. The sequenced sample was PBMCs. The receptors were sampled from a man aged 30 to 39 with multiple sclerosis.

The V call is TRBV19, the J call TRBJ2-1, with TRBD2 matching over 9 bases. CDR1 is LNHDA, CDR2 SQIVND, per germline (reference sequence). Losses at the gene ends were 7 bases for V and 2 bases for J; bases not matched to a gene: 9. The CDR3 has 16 amino acids. CDR3 coding DNA: TGTGCCAGTACCGCACTTTCTAGCGGGACCTACAATGAGCAGTTCTTC. This gives the protein CASTALSSGTYNEQFF.

As to this clonotype: A single base separates this from a much larger clone, so it may be a read error. V is TRBV9 and J is TRBJ1-2; D is uncertain. The CDR3 contains 13 residues. CDR1 and CDR2 from the germline V gene are SGDLS and YYNGEE. The CDR3 DNA reads as TGTGTCAGCAGCGTGAGGGTACTAGATGGCTACACCTTC. This translates into CVSSVRVLDGYTF.

On this clonotype: A much larger clone differs by one base, so this may be a read error. The gene calls are TRBV5-5 and TRBJ1-6, with 7 bases that match TRBD1. Germline CDR1 SGHKS, CDR2 YYEKEE (reference sequence). The CDR3 is made up of 15 amino acids. V shed 4 bases and J 9 bases; nucleotides not matched to a gene: 10. CDR3 sequence reads: CASSTRQGFVSPLHF. CDR3 coding DNA: TGTGCCAGCAGCACCAGACAGGGCTTCGTTTCACCCCTCCACTTT.

This clonotype appeared many times. The V call is TRBV27, the J call TRBJ2-1, with a possible D match to TRBD1 (5 bases). Germline values: CDR1 MNHEY, CDR2 SMNVEV (reference sequence). V was pared by 6 bases and J by 7 bases, with 25 bases between. The CDR3 spans 17 residues. In DNA, the CDR3 is TGTGCCAGCAGCATTCCAGCCGGACAATCAAGGTTTAATGAGCAGTTCTTC. Protein: CASSIPAGQSRFNEQFF.

This clonotype was seen repeatedly, ten times or more. The CDR3 loop is CSARVPGQGRREQYF. The CDR3, as DNA: TGCAGTGCTAGAGTACCGGGACAGGGACGTCGCGAGCAGTACTTC. The chain joins TRBV20-1 to TRBJ2-7; 9 bases match TRBD1. CDR3 length: 15 amino acids. Germline CDR1 and CDR2: DFQATT and SNEGSKA (reference sequence). The V gene end was trimmed by 1 base and the J gene end by 6 bases; junction bases not matched to a gene: 10.

This clonotype was counted ten times or more. The chain combines TRBV20-1 with TRBJ2-1; 9 nucleotides match TRBD2. V lost 3 bases and J lost 5; bases outside the gene matches: 11. The CDR3 spans 16 residues. In germline, CDR1 is DFQATT, CDR2 SNEGSKA (reference sequence). The CDR3 DNA is TGCAGTGCTAGCGCCAAGCTAGCGGGAAAGAACAATGAGCAGTTCTTC. It is translated as CSASAKLAGKNNEQFF.

This clonotype has a count of ten or more. The J gene is TRBJ2-7, the V gene TRBV10-3; D may correspond to TRBD1 or TRBD2 (6 bases each). The germline V and J ends were trimmed by 2 bases and 3 bases, with 8 bases remaining between them. This CDR3 region has 13 residues. Germline V lookup: CDR1 ENHRY, CDR2 SYGVKD. The CDR3 nucleotides are TGTGCCATCAGTGAGGAGGGGGGCTACGAGCAGTACTTC. Encoded protein: CAISEEGGYEQYF.

Worth noting for this clonotype: Since a much larger clone is just one base distant, this may be a read error. The genes are TRBV6-4 and TRBJ2-3; the D gene is possibly TRBD2 (5 bases). Germline V gives CDR1 MRHNA, CDR2 SNTAGT. Trimming shortened V by 2 bases and J by 4 bases, and 10 bases separated the two germline ends. This CDR3 is built from 14 residues. The CDR3, as DNA: TGTGCCAGCAGTGACCGAATAGCGCCAGATACGCAGTATTTT. Amino acid sequence: CASSDRIAPDTQYF.

This clonotype was picked up many times. V gene TRBV18 combines with J gene TRBJ2-2; D call uncertain. The germline V gene has CDR1 KGHSH and CDR2 LQKENI. The CDR3 totals 17 residues. The V end was cut by 5 bases, the J end by 1 base, with 17 bases between. The CDR3 DNA is TGTGCCAGCTCAAGTCTTCCCCCCCAGAGGAACACCGGGGAGCTGTTTTTT. Amino acids: CASSSLPPQRNTGELFF.

This clonotype came up many times. The rearrangement uses TRBV4-2 and TRBJ2-7, with TRBD2 as a possible D gene (6 bases). CDR1 is LGHNA and CDR2 is YNFKEQ in the germline V gene. V lost 0 bases to trimming and J lost 1 base, with 13 bases between them. The CDR3 loop spans 16 amino acids. The CDR3 bases are TGTGCCAGCAGCCAAGATCAGACGGGGGTTTCCTACGAGCAGTACTTC. It yields the protein CASSQDQTGVSYEQYF.

This clonotype was recorded at least ten times. The chain combines TRBV5-1 with TRBJ2-1; D gene unclear. Between the trimmed V and J ends, which lost 1 base and 7 bases, there was a span of 9 bases. Germline V gene lookup returns CDR1 SGHRS and CDR2 YFSETQ. This CDR3 is 13 amino acids long. Written as DNA, the CDR3 is TGCGCCAGCAGCTTGTTCGTCGGGAATGAGCAGTTCTTC. It specifies CASSLFVGNEQFF. The full variable domain, in which reference TRBV5-1 and TRBJ2-1 provide the parts outside the CDR3, is KAGVTQTPRYLIKTRGQQVTLSCSPISGHRSVSWYQQTPGQGLQFLFEYFSETQRNKGNFPGRFSGRQFSNSRSEMNVSTLELGDSALYLCASSLFVGNEQFFGPGTRLTVL.

There are many counts of this clonotype. This sequence joins TRBV15 and TRBJ2-7, with D possibly being TRBD1 (6 bases). This CDR3 region has 16 residues. V dropped 1 base and J dropped 1 base, with 14 bases sitting between them. From germline, CDR1 is LNHNV and CDR2 YYDKDF (reference sequence). The CDR3 loop reads CATSRGETGASYEQYF. CDR3 nucleotide sequence: TGTGCCACCAGCAGAGGTGAGACAGGTGCTTCCTACGAGCAGTACTTC. The full variable domain, completed using reference TRBV15 and TRBJ2-7, is DAMVIQNPRYQVTQFGKPVTLSCSQTLNHNVMYWYQQKSSQAPKLLFHYYDKDFNNEADTPDNFQSRRPNTSFCFLDIRSPGLGDTAMYLCATSRGETGASYEQYFGPGTRLTVT.

This clonotype was recorded at least ten times. The chain carries TRBV5-6 and TRBJ2-3; TRBD1 might be the D (6 bases). CDR3 length: 14 amino acids. Per germline, CDR1 SGHDT and CDR2 YYEEEE. Trimming cost V 3 bases and J 5 bases, with 13 bases left between them. The chain's CDR3 is CASSYGQWGDTQYF. The CDR3 DNA sequence: TGTGCCAGCAGCTATGGACAGTGGGGAGATACGCAGTATTTT.

Judged by abundance, this clonotype is medium-sized. The chain uses TRBV12-3 or TRBV12-4 and TRBJ1-2; TRBD1 matches at 7 bases. The CDR3 sequence is 14 residues long. Trimming cost V 3 bases and J 1 base; bases outside gene matches: 2. The CDR3: CASSFGQDNYGYTF. The CDR3 coding sequence is TGTGCCAGCAGTTTCGGACAGGATAACTATGGCTACACCTTC.

This clonotype was observed at least ten times. V and J are TRBV20-1 and TRBJ2-7, with D tentatively TRBD1 or TRBD2 (5 bases each). Germline V gene data show CDR1 as DFQATT and CDR2 as SNEGSKA (reference sequence). Trimming cost V 4 bases and J 3 bases, with 16 bases left between them. The CDR3 covers 14 residues. The CDR3 region has the DNA TGCAGTGCTAAACCGGGACGGCCCGTCTACGAGCAGTACTTC. Encoded protein: CSAKPGRPVYEQYF.

This clonotype was recorded many times. This chain uses TRBV27 with TRBJ1-5; D is possibly TRBD1 (6 bases). The CDR3 spans 14 residues. The germline gives CDR1 MNHEY, CDR2 SMNVEV (reference sequence). Trimming cost V 5 bases and J 4 bases, with 12 bases left between them. As DNA, the CDR3 is TGTGCCAGCAGTATTAACAGGGATAATCAGCCCCAGCATTTT. Its translation is CASSINRDNQPQHF.

This clonotype was seen repeatedly, ten times or more. The chain carries TRBV20-1 and TRBJ1-2; D is ambiguous. Per the germline V gene, CDR1 is DFQATT and CDR2 is SNEGSKA (reference sequence). The CDR3 is made up of 12 amino acids. Trimming cost V 6 bases and J 2 bases, with 10 bases left between them. The chain's CDR3 is CSAAYLNYGYTF. CDR3 DNA sequence: TGCAGTGCGGCGTACCTCAACTATGGCTACACCTTC.

Notes on this clonotype: A much larger clone differs by one base, so this may be a read error. The J gene is TRBJ1-2, the V gene TRBV7-3; D call uncertain. Germline-derived CDR1 and CDR2 are SGHTA and FQGTGA. The length of the CDR3 is 14 residues. The V end was cut by 2 bases, the J end by 3 bases, with 10 bases between. CDR3 sequence reads: CASSLSEGHYGYTF. The CDR3 coding sequence is TGTGCCAGCAGCTTATCCGAAGGCCACTATGGCTACACCTTC. Variable domain in full (rest from reference TRBV7-3 and TRBJ1-2): GAGVSQTPSNKVTEKGKYVELRCDPISGHTALYWYRQSLGQGPEFLIYFQGTGAADDSGLPNDRFFAVRPEGSVSTLKIQRTERGDSAVYLCASSLSEGHYGYTFGSGTRLTVV.

This clonotype was seen at least ten times. The chain recombines TRBV7-9 with TRBJ2-1, with 7 positions matching TRBD1. The CDR3 is 15 amino acids. Germline CDR1 is SEHNR and CDR2 is FQNEAQ (reference sequence). Germline trimming cut 5 bases from V and 3 bases from J; bases unmatched to any gene: 7. In nucleotides, the CDR3 is TGTGCCAGCAGCCCTCCCGGGACAGACTACAATGAGCAGTTCTTC. Protein: CASSPPGTDYNEQFF.

This clonotype was found many times. Because it lacks the conserved phenylalanine or tryptophan at the end, this CDR3 is likely a read error. No DNA is shown, since the ends of the CDR3 on it are uncertain; the CDR3 is the one TCRdb lists. The V call is TRBV6-6, the J call TRBJ2-7. Germline loops: CDR1 MNHNY, CDR2 SVGAGI (reference sequence). 11 amino acids form the CDR3, both terminal residues included. The CDR3 spells CASSYSDTVEI.

The table lists this clonotype with many counts. The V and J genes are TRBV7-9 and TRBJ2-7; no clear D. The CDR3 has 12 amino acids. V was clipped by 1 base and J by 3 bases, with 4 bases between them. In germline, CDR1 is SEHNR, CDR2 FQNEAQ (reference sequence). This CDR3 is CASSLVHYEQYF. CDR3 nucleotides: TGTGCCAGCAGCTTAGTCCACTACGAGCAGTACTTC.

This clonotype was counted many times. V usage is TRBV7-8 and J usage is TRBJ2-7; possibly TRBD1 or TRBD2 for D (5 bases each). The V end lost 5 bases, the J end lost 1 base, and 15 bases lay between the germline ends. The length of the CDR3 is 15 residues. Per germline, CDR1 SGHVS and CDR2 FQNEAQ. The CDR3 bases are TGTGCCAGCAGCACCGGGACGTCACTTTCCTACGAGCAGTACTTC. Protein: CASSTGTSLSYEQYF.

This clonotype was recorded at least ten times. The rearrangement uses TRBV3-1 and TRBJ1-5; D call uncertain. The CDR3 spans 15 residues. The germline CDR1 and CDR2 sequences are LGHDT and YNNKEL (reference sequence). V was pared by 6 bases and J by 4 bases, with 16 bases between. This CDR3 reads CASSPAGGVNQPQHF. In nucleotides, the CDR3 is TGTGCCAGCAGTCCCGCGGGTGGGGTGAATCAGCCCCAGCATTTT.

This clonotype was seen at least ten times. V is TRBV20-1 and J is TRBJ1-1; D call uncertain. The germline CDR1 and CDR2 sequences are DFQATT and SNEGSKA (reference sequence). With 6 bases removed from V and 1 base from J, the gap between germline ends came to 9 bases. This CDR3 has 12 residues. The CDR3 is CSASVRNTEAFF. The CDR3 bases are TGCAGTGCCTCCGTGAGGAACACTGAAGCTTTCTTT.

This clonotype was recorded many times. This chain joins TRBV6-5 and TRBJ1-4, with unresolved D. The germline V and J ends were trimmed by 6 bases and 7 bases, with 6 bases remaining between them. Germline CDR1 reads MNHEY; CDR2 reads SVGAGI. This CDR3 contains 11 residues. The CDR3 nucleotides read TGTGCCAGCAGCAACGGTGAAAAACTGTTTTTT. Protein product: CASSNGEKLFF.

This clonotype was detected a few times. This rearrangement joins TRBV5-1 to TRBJ1-1, with D uncertain. CDR1 and CDR2 from the germline V gene are SGHRS and YFSETQ. The CDR3 consists of 14 residues. Deletions cut 3 bases from V and 4 bases from J, with 13 bases between. CDR3 nucleotides: TGCGCCAGCAGCTACCGAAAGGATGGCACTGAAGCTTTCTTT. Translation gives CASSYRKDGTEAFF.

At least ten counts were recorded for this clonotype. V and J are TRBV5-1 and TRBJ1-4, with 9 bases aligning to TRBD1. Trimming at V came to 6 bases and at J to 5 bases, leaving 8 bases not matched to a gene. The CDR3 has 15 amino acids. Per germline, CDR1 SGHRS and CDR2 YFSETQ. The CDR3 loop reads CASTPIGTGNEKLFF. The CDR3 region has the DNA TGCGCCAGCACCCCCATCGGGACAGGGAATGAAAAACTGTTTTTT.